A selection of T cell receptor beta chains follows, all from one sample in a study of molecular identifiers for immune sequencing clone quantification. A single record per CDR3 protein comes from TCRdb applying MiXCR to the PCR reads. The sample gives under 100,000 distinct CDR3 sequences, around a quarter of which show up once; less than 0.85% is in the top ten. Sequenced material: naive CD8+ T cells from blood, with Jurkat cell RNA spiked in. The receptors shown here come from a human donor in good health. Some libraries in this study had Jurkat cell RNA spiked in. The CDR3 runs from the conserved cysteine through the conserved F or W. Fields, in order: J gene, CDR3 length, D gene, V gene, clone size, CDR3 DNA, CDR3 protein. D genes are given only for firm matches. The size entry is marked missing in some rows and otherwise reads once, few, many or a size class.

TRBJ2-1,17,TRBD2,TRBV11-2,many,TGTGCCAGCAGCTTAGAAGTCCCGCGGGAGGATGTGGATGAGCAGTTCTTC,CASSLEVPREDVDEQFF
TRBJ2-5,12,NA,TRBV29-1,many,TGCAGCGCTCCCGTCAGGTCGGAGACCCAGTACTTC,CSAPVRSETQYF
TRBJ1-1,15,NA,TRBV7-9,NA,TGTGCCAGCAGCTTACGCGAGAGCGAGAACACTGAAGCTTTCTTT,CASSLRESENTEAFF
TRBJ1-5,18,NA,TRBV19,few,TGTGCCAGTAGTATTCTCGGACAAGCCTATTCGGGCAATCAGCCCCAGCATTTT,CASSILGQAYSGNQPQHF
TRBJ2-2,13,NA,TRBV9,many,TGTGCCAGCAGCGTAGAGGGCTACGGGGAGCTGTTTTTT,CASSVEGYGELFF
TRBJ1-1,15,NA,TRBV4-1,many,TGCGCCAGCAGCCAAGAGGAGGAGTGGATAACTGAAGCTTTCTTT,CASSQEEEWITEAFF
TRBJ2-7,14,TRBD1,TRBV7-9,many,TGTGCCAGCAGCCCTCGGGACAGATCCTACGAGCAGTACTTC,CASSPRDRSYEQYF
TRBJ1-1,12,NA,TRBV7-2,many,TGTGCCAGCAGCTTAGTCACCACTGAAGCTTTCTTT,CASSLVTTEAFF
TRBJ2-3,16,TRBD2,TRBV20-1,many,TGCAGTGCTAGAGGGGAACTAGCGTCTAGCACAGATACGCAGTATTTT,CSARGELASSTDTQYF
TRBJ2-7,12,TRBD1,TRBV27,few,TGTGCCAGCAGTCCCACAGGGGGCCCCGGGTACTTC,CASSPTGGPGYF
TRBJ2-2,17,NA,TRBV7-9,many,TGTGCCAGCAGCTTAGGCGGTTACGGCTTGAACACCGGGGAGCTGTTTTTT,CASSLGGYGLNTGELFF
TRBJ2-3,13,NA,TRBV28,NA,TGTGCCACCGGGACCAGGGATTCAGATACGCAGTATTTT,CATGTRDSDTQYF
TRBJ2-6,17,TRBD1,TRBV9,many,TGTGCCAGCAGCGTAGTCGGGACAGACTCTGGGGCCAACGTCCTGACTTTC,CASSVVGTDSGANVLTF
TRBJ2-7,14,NA,TRBV4-2,many,TGTGCCAGCAGCCAAGAAGGGCGGCTCTACGAGCAGTACTTC,CASSQEGRLYEQYF
TRBJ1-5,17,NA,TRBV4-1,many,TGCGCCAGCAGCCAGGGGAATTTTCATGTGGGCAATCAGCCCCAGCATTTT,CASSQGNFHVGNQPQHF
TRBJ2-6,18,NA,TRBV12-3/TRBV12-4,few,TGTGCCAGCATAGGGGGAGAGGGGGGACCTTCTGGGGCCAACGTCCTGACTTTC,CASIGGEGGPSGANVLTF
TRBJ2-2,12,NA,TRBV12-3/TRBV12-4,NA,TGTGCCACACGACGGGTGACCGGGGAGCTGTTTTTT,CATRRVTGELFF
TRBJ2-2,14,NA,TRBV19,NA,TGTGCCAGTAGTATCTGGACCGCGATGGGGGCGCTGTTTTTT,CASSIWTAMGALFF
TRBJ2-1,16,NA,TRBV4-3,NA,TGCGCCGGCAGCCGGGGGCGAGGGGGGGCCAACAATGAGCAGTTCTTC,CAGSRGRGGANNEQFF
TRBJ2-1,18,TRBD2,TRBV7-9,NA,TGTGCCAGCAGCTCCGGGACTATTTACCCGAGCTCCTACAATGAGCAGTTCTTC,CASSSGTIYPSSYNEQFF
TRBJ1-1,12,NA,TRBV6-5,few,TGTGCCAGCCGTCCTGGGAACACTGAAGCTTTCTTT,CASRPGNTEAFF
TRBJ2-7,14,NA,TRBV11-1,NA,TGTGCCAGCAGCCGTAGAGGCTTCATCTACGAGCAGTACTTC,CASSRRGFIYEQYF